This T cell receptor beta chain was sequenced for a study of blood T cell repertoires in COVID-19. The CDR3 sequence is 14 residues long. CDR1 is SGHRS, CDR2 YFSETQ, per germline. The J segment lost 6 bases and the V segment lost 4 bases, leaving 5 bases of the junction unmatched. Assay: immunoSEQ multiplex PCR; the TCRdb copy retains only in-frame clones and omits some. The top ten clones hold roughly 2.7% of a sample with roughly 120,000 clones, roughly 80% of them seen once. The chain has TRBV5-1 and TRBJ2-7, with 12 bases identical to TRBD1. The source is a man between 45 and 60 years old with acute or convalescent COVID-19. The source material was peripheral blood. The CDR3 DNA sequence: TGCGCCAGCAGCCTGCCGGGACAGGGGGCCGAGCAGTACTTC. Translated, it gives CASSLPGQGAEQYF. Supplemented by reference TRBV5-1 and TRBJ2-7, the full variable domain reads KAGVTQTPRYLIKTRGQQVTLSCSPISGHRSVSWYQQTPGQGLQFLFEYFSETQRNKGNFPGRFSGRQFSNSRSEMNVSTLELGDSALYLCASSLPGQGAEQYFGPGTRLTVT.